The rows below give T cell receptor beta chains drawn from one sample of a study of blood T cell repertoires in COVID-19. Only in-frame clones appear in the TCRdb table, and some are missing; sequencing was by immunoSEQ multiplex PCR. Among approximately 440,000 clones listed, around 89% were seen once. The source material was peripheral blood. All receptors derive from a woman in her fifties or sixties with COVID-19, enrolled during active disease. The CDR3 runs from the conserved cysteine through the conserved F or W. A D gene is named only where the DNA matches it firmly. Only some rows state a clone size, as once, few, many or a class for expanded clones.

D gene | J gene | clone size | V gene | CDR3 DNA | CDR3 protein
- | TRBJ2-7 | - | TRBV5-1 | TGCGCCACCCGACAGGAGCTCTCCTACGAGCAGTACTTC | CATRQELSYEQYF
TRBD1 | TRBJ1-1 | - | TRBV9 | TGTGCCAGCAGCTCCCCGGACAGGGGGGGACGGACTGAAGCTTTCTTT | CASSSPDRGGRTEAFF
- | TRBJ1-1 | - | TRBV6-5 | TGTGCCAGCAGTTACTCGAATTCGGGGTCGAACACTGAAGCTTTCTTT | CASSYSNSGSNTEAFF
- | TRBJ1-1 | - | TRBV5-1 | TGCGCCAGCAGCCCACTACAGGGAGGGGGAACTGAAGCTTTCTTT | CASSPLQGGGTEAFF
- | TRBJ1-2 | - | TRBV18 | TGTGCCAGCTCAGAGAATCTGTCTGGCTACACCTTC | CASSENLSGYTF
- | TRBJ1-4 | - | TRBV4-1 | TGCGCCAGCAGCCTCCAAAGCCCAGGGTGGGGTGAAAAACTGTTTTTT | CASSLQSPGWGEKLFF
TRBD2 | TRBJ2-2 | - | TRBV5-1 | TGCGCCAGCAGCTTGGGCGGACTAGCGGGGGACCGCGGGGAGCTGTTTTTT | CASSLGGLAGDRGELFF
- | TRBJ1-3 | once | TRBV13 | TGTGCCAGCAGCGAATCGGGCTTTGGGAGCTCTGGAAACACCATATATTTT | CASSESGFGSSGNTIYF
TRBD1 | TRBJ1-6 | - | TRBV11-2 | TGTGCCAGCAGCTTAGATCAGAGGGGGCGTAATTCACCCCTCCACTTT | CASSLDQRGRNSPLHF
TRBD1 | TRBJ2-2 | - | TRBV7-7 | TGTGCCAGCAGTTACAGGGGGAACGGGGAGCTGTTTTTT | CASSYRGNGELFF
- | TRBJ1-3 | - | TRBV25-1 | TGTGCCAGCAGTCCATACTCGGGCTCTGGAAACACCATATATTTT | CASSPYSGSGNTIYF
- | TRBJ1-1 | - | TRBV18 | TGTGCCAGCTCATCAGGCGGGGGAAGGACTGAAGCTTTCTTT | CASSSGGGRTEAFF
- | TRBJ1-1 | few | TRBV3-1/TRBV3-2 | TGTGCCAGCAGCCAAGTGTTAAACACTGAAGCTTTCTTT | CASSQVLNTEAFF
- | TRBJ1-1 | - | TRBV29-1 | TGCAGCGTTGAAGATCGAGGGGGAAACACTGAAGCTTTCTTT | CSVEDRGGNTEAFF
- | TRBJ1-6 | - | TRBV9 | TGTGCCAGCAGTGCGGGGACGGTCGAGGAATCACCCCTCCACTTT | CASSAGTVEESPLHF
- | TRBJ1-1 | - | TRBV18 | TGTGCCAGCTCACGGGGCAAGGGATCTGAAGCTTTCTTT | CASSRGKGSEAFF
TRBD1 | TRBJ1-1 | - | TRBV20-1 | TGCAGTGCCCGACAGGGGGCCGTAGCTTTCTTT | CSARQGAVAFF
- | TRBJ2-5 | - | TRBV2 | TGTGCCAGCAGTGCTGGACAGCAAGAGACCCAGTACTTC | CASSAGQQETQYF
TRBD1 | TRBJ2-2 | once | TRBV9 | TGTGCCAGCAGCGCCACAGGGGCCGGGGAGCTGTTTTTT | CASSATGAGELFF
TRBD1 | TRBJ2-3 | - | TRBV27 | TGTGCCAGTAGTTTTCTTCCAGGGGGCGCGGGAGATACGCAGTATTTT | CASSFLPGGAGDTQYF
TRBD1 | TRBJ2-7 | - | TRBV5-1 | TGCGCCAGCAGCTTGGCCTGGGACAGAAAATACGAGCAGTACTTC | CASSLAWDRKYEQYF
- | TRBJ1-5 | - | TRBV7-3 | TGTGCCAGCAGCTTTACAAGCAATCAGCCCCAGCATTTT | CASSFTSNQPQHF
- | TRBJ2-2 | - | TRBV3-1/TRBV3-2 | TGTGCCAGCAGCCAAGTTTATACAGGGGAGCTGTTTTTT | CASSQVYTGELFF
- | TRBJ1-2 | - | TRBV6-5 | TGTGCCAGCTGCTACGGGGCTAACTATGGCTACACCTTC | CASCYGANYGYTF
- | TRBJ1-1 | - | TRBV13 | TGTGCCAGCAGCCCCGGACACCCGGAAGCTTTCTTT | CASSPGHPEAFF
TRBD1 | TRBJ1-2 | - | TRBV3-1/TRBV3-2 | TGTGCCAGCAGCCTAGGACAGGGGGTCGGCTACACCTTC | CASSLGQGVGYTF
TRBD1 | TRBJ1-6 | - | TRBV5-1 | TGCGCCAGCAGCACGACAGGGGGCTATGATTCACCCCTCCACTTT | CASSTTGGYDSPLHF
TRBD2 | TRBJ2-1 | - | TRBV9 | TGTGCCAGCAGCGTAGTTTTAGCGGGGGCGAGTGAGCAGTTCTTC | CASSVVLAGASEQFF
- | TRBJ1-1 | - | TRBV30 | TGTGCCTACCACCGGCGGGGGATACCTGAAGCTTTCTTT | CAYHRRGIPEAFF
TRBD1 | TRBJ1-2 | - | TRBV5-6 | TGTGCCAGCAGCTTGAGACAGGGAAATCCCTATGGCTACACCTTC | CASSLRQGNPYGYTF
TRBD1 | TRBJ2-7 | - | TRBV6-5 | TGTGCCAGCAAATATACCGGGACAGGTACCTACGAGCAGTACTTC | CASKYTGTGTYEQYF
TRBD1 | TRBJ2-2 | - | TRBV11-2 | TGTGCCAGCAGCCTAAGACAGGGGGACGGGGAGCTGTTTTTT | CASSLRQGDGELFF
- | TRBJ2-1 | - | TRBV21-1 | TGTGCCAGCAGCAACCCGATCGCAGCGGGGGTTCTTTCCTACAATGAGCAGTTCTTC | CASSNPIAAGVLSYNEQFF
TRBD2 | TRBJ2-5 | - | TRBV3-1/TRBV3-2 | TGTGCCAGCAGCCAAGGAGCGACTAGCGGGGGGGCGAGAGAGACCCAGTACTTC | CASSQGATSGGARETQYF
TRBD2 | TRBJ2-7 | - | TRBV7-9 | TGTGCCAGCAGCCAAAGCGGGGGTGTCTCCTACGAGCAGTACTTC | CASSQSGGVSYEQYF
- | TRBJ1-3 | once | TRBV18 | TGTGCCAGCTCACTCACGGGTGAAAACACCATATATTTT | CASSLTGENTIYF
- | TRBJ1-3 | - | TRBV19 | TGTGCCAGTATAATGAACAGAGGAAACACCATATATTTT | CASIMNRGNTIYF
TRBD1 | TRBJ1-2 | - | TRBV9 | TGTGCCAGCAGCCCCGGAGTGGGGGGACAGGGGGCCCGGGATGGCTACACCTTC | CASSPGVGGQGARDGYTF
- | TRBJ1-1 | - | TRBV6-6 | TGTGCCAGCAGTTACTCCCGGGGAGAGTTGGGGACTGAAGCTTTCTTT | CASSYSRGELGTEAFF
TRBD2 | TRBJ2-1 | - | TRBV3-1/TRBV3-2 | TGTGCCAGCAGCCCCTTAGCGGGGGAAAAGTTCTTC | CASSPLAGEKFF
- | TRBJ1-5 | - | TRBV7-2 | TGTGCCAGCAGCCAAACAGGATTTAGCAATCAGCCCCAGCATTTT | CASSQTGFSNQPQHF
- | TRBJ2-3 | - | TRBV5-4 | TGTGCCAGCAGCTCGGGCGGGACTTTTAGCACAGATACGCAGTATTTT | CASSSGGTFSTDTQYF
- | TRBJ2-3 | - | TRBV5-6 | TGTGCCAGCAGCAGGCGAGGACAGAGCACAGATACGCAGTATTTT | CASSRRGQSTDTQYF
- | TRBJ2-6 | - | TRBV9 | TGTGCCAGCAGCGTAGTACTGGGCGGGGCCAACGTCCTGACTTTC | CASSVVLGGANVLTF
- | TRBJ2-7 | few | TRBV7-3 | TGTGCCAGCAGCTTAAAGTTCGGGAGCGAGCAGTACTTC | CASSLKFGSEQYF
- | TRBJ2-1 | once | TRBV6-5 | TGTGCCAGCAGTTCAGGCTATAAGGACAATGAGCAGTTCTTC | CASSSGYKDNEQFF
- | TRBJ1-2 | - | TRBV28 | TGTGCCAGCAGTCCCCCGCAGGGCAGCAACTATGGCTACACCTTC | CASSPPQGSNYGYTF
- | TRBJ1-1 | - | TRBV6-5 | TGTGCCAGCAGGGGGCTTTCTGAAGCTTTCTTT | CASRGLSEAFF
TRBD2 | TRBJ2-6 | - | TRBV3-1/TRBV3-2 | TGTGCCAGCAGCCCCCCACTAGCGGGGGGCCCTAGTGCCAACGTCCTGACTTTC | CASSPPLAGGPSANVLTF
TRBD1 | TRBJ1-1 | - | TRBV28 | TGTGCCAGCAGGAATTCAGGGGGCACTGAAGCTTTCTTT | CASRNSGGTEAFF
- | TRBJ1-2 | - | TRBV3-1/TRBV3-2 | TGTGCCAGCAGCTCTTTCGGAGGGGGGGATGGCTACACCTTC | CASSSFGGGDGYTF
- | TRBJ1-4 | once | TRBV30 | TGTGCCTGGAGTCTATACTTAGGAAGGGGTGAAAAACTGTTTTTT | CAWSLYLGRGEKLFF
- | TRBJ2-1 | - | TRBV5-5 | TGTGCCAGCAGCCCCAGGGTGCCTACCTACAATGAGCAGTTCTTC | CASSPRVPTYNEQFF